The 18 T cell receptor beta chains in this list originate from one sample, sequenced in a study of T cells in localized non-small cell lung cancer. Assay: immunoSEQ multiplex PCR; the TCRdb copy retains only in-frame clones and omits some. Here the sample spans 28,000 or so clones, approximately 81% being singletons. Source: peripheral blood, taken before any cancer treatment. The receptors come from a man aged 35 to 70 with stage III squamous cell lung carcinoma.

This clone was counted between two and nine times. The chain is built from TRBV11-3 and TRBJ2-2, with D unclear. Germline lookup yields CDR1 SGHNT and CDR2 YENEEA. The V end was cut by 8 bases, the J end by 5 bases, with 15 bases between. The CDR3 covers 14 residues. This chain's CDR3 is CASQDGVGTGELFF. DNA of the CDR3: TGTGCCAGCCAGGATGGGGTAGGAACCGGGGAGCTGTTTTTT.

This chain joins TRBV28 and TRBJ1-5; 7 bases fit TRBD1. This CDR3 is 18 amino acids long. CDR1 and CDR2 (germline): MDHEN, SYDVKM. The junction had 20 bases not matched to a gene; V was cut back by 7 bases and J by 5 bases. Written as DNA, the CDR3 is TGTGCCAGCACCAAACGGGGAGGGGGCGGGTATATCCATCAGCCCCAGCATTTT. Its translation: CASTKRGGGGYIHQPQHF.

This chain joins TRBV7-8 and TRBJ2-7, with 10 bases matching TRBD1. The J segment lost 4 bases and the V segment lost 0 bases, leaving 3 bases of the junction unmatched. The germline V gene encodes CDR1 SGHVS and CDR2 FQNEAQ. The length of the CDR3 is 15 residues. CDR3 sequence reads: CASSLAGQGTYEQYV. DNA for the CDR3: TGTGCCAGCAGCTTAGCGGGACAGGGGACGTACGAGCAGTACGTC.

V gene TRBV7-9 combines with J gene TRBJ1-1; D is possibly TRBD1 (6 bases). V was clipped by 6 bases and J by 8 bases, with 19 bases between them. CDR3 size: 14 residues. CDR1 is SEHNR, CDR2 FQNEAQ, per germline (reference sequence). CDR3 sequence: CASSPDRRKAEAFF. DNA for the CDR3: TGTGCCAGCAGTCCAGACAGGCGCAAGGCGGAAGCTTTCTTT. Full variable domain (rest looked up from reference TRBV7-9 and TRBJ1-1): DTGVSQNPRHKITKRGQNVTFRCDPISEHNRLYWYRQTLGQGPEFLTYFQNEAQLEKSRLLSDRFSAERPKGSFSTLEIQRTEQGDSAMYLCASSPDRRKAEAFFGQGTRLTVV.

This CDR3 reads CASSIGTRTYEQYF. As DNA, the CDR3 is TGTGCCAGTAGTATAGGAACCAGAACCTACGAGCAGTACTTC. The chain carries TRBV19 and TRBJ2-7; D remains unclear. Germline V CDR1 and CDR2: LNHDA, SQIVND (reference sequence). The CDR3 length is 14 residues. The ends were cut back, 1 base at V and 2 bases at J, with 9 bases in the middle.

CDR3 DNA sequence: TGTGCCAGCAGCCCCGGGACAGGGGGCGAAAAACTGTTTTTT. Its protein product is CASSPGTGGEKLFF. The chain employs TRBV7-9 and TRBJ1-4; 12 bases are shared with TRBD1. The trim removed 5 bases at V and 8 bases at J, leaving 3 bases unmatched. This CDR3 is 14 amino acids long. CDR1 and CDR2 from the germline V gene are SEHNR and FQNEAQ (reference sequence).

The chain recombines TRBV10-3 with TRBJ1-2; D may be TRBD1 (5 bases). The CDR3 totals 14 residues. The germline V gene encodes CDR1 ENHRY and CDR2 SYGVKD. V gave up 6 bases and J gave up 0 bases, with 11 bases separating them. The CDR3 spells CAISPGTANYGYTF. In DNA, the CDR3 is TGTGCCATCAGCCCCGGGACGGCTAACTATGGCTACACCTTC.

The gene calls are TRBV5-5 and TRBJ2-2, with 10 bases that match TRBD2. Germline V gene data show CDR1 as SGHKS and CDR2 as YYEKEE (reference sequence). Trimming took 3 bases from V and 0 from J; bases not matched to a gene: 5. This CDR3 has 17 residues. The CDR3 spells CASSSPGLAPNTGELFF. Written as DNA, the CDR3 is TGTGCCAGCAGCTCCCCGGGACTAGCGCCGAACACCGGGGAGCTGTTTTTT.

This clone was seen a few times. V usage is TRBV6-1 and J usage is TRBJ2-2; D could derive from TRBD1 or TRBD2 (5 bases each). Trimming shortened V by 6 bases and J by 5 bases, and 16 bases separated the two germline ends. The germline gives CDR1 MNHNS, CDR2 SASEGT. The CDR3 extends over 15 amino acids. The DNA for the CDR3 is TGTGCCAGCAGACTTGGAGGACCAGGGACCGGGGAGCTGTTTTTT. This gives the protein CASRLGGPGTGELFF.

The chain combines TRBV6-1 with TRBJ2-3, with D possibly matching TRBD2 (5 bases). The V gene lost 6 bases and the J gene lost 0 bases, with 10 bases spanning the gap. The germline gives CDR1 MNHNS, CDR2 SASEGT. The CDR3 loop spans 14 amino acids. CDR3 DNA: TGTGCCAGCAGGCCTAGCTTTAGCACAGATACGCAGTATTTT. Its protein is CASRPSFSTDTQYF.

This clone has just a few counts. This chain's CDR3 is CASSTRTNQETQYF. The CDR3 DNA sequence: TGTGCCAGCAGCACCCGGACGAATCAAGAGACCCAGTACTTC. V usage is TRBV9 and J usage is TRBJ2-5, with unresolved D. There are 14 residues in the CDR3. Germline loops: CDR1 SGDLS, CDR2 YYNGEE. Between the trimmed V and J ends, which lost 4 bases and 2 bases, there was a span of 12 bases.

This clone was seen only a few times. The rearrangement links TRBV19 to TRBJ2-7; TRBD1 is a possible D gene (5 bases). CDR1 and CDR2 from the germline V gene are LNHDA and SQIVND (reference sequence). The CDR3 consists of 16 residues. V lost 4 bases, J lost 4 bases, and 20 bases lay in between. The CDR3 nucleotides are TGTGCCAGTAGTAGATGCGAAGGGGCAAAATTATACGAGCAGTACGTC. Its protein product is CASSRCEGAKLYEQYV.

This clone was seen more than once but under ten times. The chain employs TRBV10-3 and TRBJ1-4; D uncertain. The CDR3 is 13 residues long. Germline V CDR1 and CDR2: ENHRY, SYGVKD. Trimming shortened V by 0 bases and J by 12 bases, and 11 bases separated the two germline ends. CDR3 protein: CAISESADPELFF. The CDR3 DNA reads as TGTGCCATCAGTGAGTCCGCAGACCCGGAACTGTTTTTT.

This chain links TRBV30 with TRBJ1-1, with a tentative D call TRBD1 (5 bases). Germline V gene sequence: CDR1 GTSNPN, CDR2 SVGIG (reference sequence). The CDR3 contains 13 residues. Trimming removed 4 bases at V and 11 bases at J, with 20 bases between. The DNA of the CDR3 is TGTGCCTGGACGATCTCCGCCGGGGCCCCGGCTTTCTTT. Its protein product is CAWTISAGAPAFF.

The V call is TRBV5-1, the J call TRBJ2-7, with D possibly TRBD2 on 6 matching bases. The CDR3 length is 9 residues. V lost 10 bases, J lost 11 bases, and 13 bases lay in between. CDR1 is SGHRS, CDR2 YFSETQ, per germline. Written as DNA, the CDR3 is TGCGCCTTTGGAGGGGTGAAGTACGTC. It translates to CAFGGVKYV.

The genes are TRBV7-2 and TRBJ1-4, with no clear D. The CDR3 covers 12 residues. Germline V lookup: CDR1 SGHTA, CDR2 FQGNSA. Trimming took off 8 bases at V and 8 bases at J, with 12 bases between the two ends. Here the CDR3 reads CASHGAGEKLFF. In DNA, the CDR3 is TGTGCCAGCCACGGTGCGGGGGAAAAACTGTTTTTT.

The chain carries TRBV10-3 and TRBJ1-1; 8 bases fit TRBD1. The junction had 4 bases not matched to a gene; V was cut back by 6 bases and J by 1 base. This CDR3 spans 14 amino acids. CDR1 and CDR2 (germline): ENHRY, SYGVKD. In DNA, the CDR3 is TGTGCCATCAGATCCGGGACAGGGAACACTGAAGCTTTCTTT. The encoded protein is CAIRSGTGNTEAFF.

The chain links TRBV30 to TRBJ1-5; possibly TRBD1 for D (6 bases). V was trimmed by 3 bases and J by 0 bases, leaving 15 bases between them. In germline, CDR1 is GTSNPN, CDR2 SVGIG (reference sequence). The length of the CDR3 is 16 residues. CDR3 bases: TGTGCCTGGAGCCTGGGGGCATCAGATAGCAATCAGCCCCAGCATTTT. Residues: CAWSLGASDSNQPQHF.